The 32 T cell receptor beta chains reported below all come from one sample, sequenced in a study of T-cell memory formation after mild COVID-19. Using its own MiXCR run on the 5' RACE reads, TCRdb lists one record per CDR3 protein. The sample comprises 550,000 to 600,000 distinct CDR3 sequences, less than 25% of which are singletons, and around 9.2% rests with the top ten. Source material: PBMCs or a T cell subset sorted from them (not recorded which). These receptors were taken from an adult woman who had mild COVID-19 (a few samples of this study predate the infection). Cell type and time point are not known.

This clonotype was detected a few times. The chain joins TRBV29-1 to TRBJ1-4; 10 bases map to TRBD1. The CDR3 length is 17 residues. The junction had 15 bases not matched to a gene; V was cut back by 4 bases and J by 7 bases. The germline gives CDR1 SQVTM, CDR2 ANQGSEA. The CDR3 DNA sequence: TGCAGCGTTGCCGGGACAGGGGCTTTGAGTCTAGGTGAAAAACTGTTTTTT. It codes for CSVAGTGALSLGEKLFF.

The V call is TRBV6-6, the J call TRBJ1-6; D call uncertain. This CDR3 spans 16 amino acids. Between the trimmed V and J ends, which lost 0 bases and 9 bases, there was a span of 15 bases. Per germline, CDR1 MNHNY and CDR2 SVGAGI (reference sequence). The CDR3 DNA is TGTGCCAGCAGTTACTCACCCGAAGGAGCAGGTTCACCCCTCCACTTT. Its protein is CASSYSPEGAGSPLHF.

This rearrangement joins TRBV5-1 to TRBJ1-3, with D possibly TRBD1 on 6 matching bases. Germline values: CDR1 SGHRS, CDR2 YFSETQ. This CDR3 spans 16 amino acids. Trimming shortened V by 7 bases and J by 2 bases, and 19 bases separated the two germline ends. The CDR3 spells CASQQEKGGPGNTIYF. The CDR3 bases are TGCGCCAGCCAACAAGAGAAGGGGGGCCCTGGAAACACCATATATTTT.

V usage is TRBV29-1 and J usage is TRBJ1-1; possibly TRBD1 for D (6 bases). This CDR3 is built from 12 residues. Germline CDR1 reads SQVTM; CDR2 reads ANQGSEA. Trimming stripped 2 bases from V and 3 bases from J, with 7 bases between. The CDR3 loop reads CSVERGYTEAFF. The CDR3 DNA reads TGCAGCGTTGAAAGGGGGTACACTGAAGCTTTCTTT.

This clonotype was counted between two and nine times. The chain joins TRBV5-1 to TRBJ2-1; D possibly corresponds to TRBD1 (6 bases). Germline CDR1 and CDR2: SGHRS and YFSETQ. Deletions cut 3 bases from V and 9 bases from J, with 10 bases between. This CDR3 is built from 12 residues. Written as DNA, the CDR3 is TGCGCCAGCAGCTCAGGGGCGGGTGAGCAGTTCTTC. This encodes CASSSGAGEQFF.

This clonotype appeared a few times. The chain combines TRBV10-3 with TRBJ2-1; 9 nucleotides line up with TRBD1. There are 16 residues in the CDR3. V trimming: 5 bases; J trimming: 0 bases; junction bases outside the gene matches: 5. Germline CDR1 is ENHRY and CDR2 is SYGVKD. CDR3 region: CAISPGTGSSYNEQFF. Here the CDR3 DNA reads TGTGCCATCAGTCCGGGGACAGGGAGCTCCTACAATGAGCAGTTCTTC.

The chain combines TRBV6-1 with TRBJ2-7; 8 bases agree with TRBD1. Germline CDR1 reads MNHNS; CDR2 reads SASEGT. The trim removed 7 bases at V and 1 base at J, leaving 6 bases unmatched. The length of the CDR3 is 14 residues. For the CDR3, the DNA is TGTGCCAGCATCCCCCGGACAGGGTCCTACGAGCAGTACTTC. Encoded protein: CASIPRTGSYEQYF.

This clonotype was seen a handful of times. This chain links TRBV7-9 with TRBJ2-4; D perhaps matches TRBD1 (5 bases). Trimming left V 1 base short and J 8 bases short, with 12 bases between. CDR1 is SEHNR and CDR2 is FQNEAQ in the germline V gene (reference sequence). The CDR3 consists of 14 residues. The CDR3 sequence is CASSLGAGSDIQYF. The CDR3 nucleotides read TGTGCCAGCAGCTTAGGGGCAGGGTCGGACATTCAGTACTTC.

In this sample, this clonotype turned up a few times. The CDR3 nucleotides are TGCGCCAGCAGCCAGTTCGTACGGGAACCCCAGCATTTT. Its protein is CASSQFVREPQHF. This chain links TRBV4-1 with TRBJ1-5; D uncertain. The CDR3 runs to 13 residues. V was shortened by 3 bases and J by 10 bases, with 13 bases between the two germline ends. The germline V gene encodes CDR1 MGHRA and CDR2 YSYEKL.

The V call is TRBV25-1, the J call TRBJ2-7; D is unclear. Trimming shortened V by 1 base and J by 3 bases, and 16 bases separated the two germline ends. Germline V gene lookup returns CDR1 MGHDK and CDR2 SYGVNS. This CDR3 contains 16 residues. CDR3 nucleotides: TGTGCCAGCAGTGAATTTGGGGTCAAGTCTCACTACGAGCAGTACTTC. Its protein product is CASSEFGVKSHYEQYF.

The chain carries TRBV3-1 and TRBJ1-1; 10 nucleotides align to TRBD1. This CDR3 comprises 12 residues. V shed 4 bases, J shed 10 bases, and the junction held 3 bases outside the gene matches. The germline CDR1 and CDR2 sequences are LGHDT and YNNKEL (reference sequence). The CDR3 DNA follows: TGTGCCAGCAGCCCGGGACAGGGGAGAGCTTTCTTT. Translation: CASSPGQGRAFF. Supplemented by reference TRBV3-1 and TRBJ1-1, the full variable domain reads DTAVSQTPKYLVTQMGNDKSIKCEQNLGHDTMYWYKQDSKKFLKIMFSYNNKELIINETVPNRFSPKSPDKAHLNLHINSLELGDSAVYFCASSPGQGRAFFGQGTRLTVV.

This clonotype has only a few counts. The gene calls are TRBV12-3 or TRBV12-4 and TRBJ2-7; unclear D gene. This CDR3 comprises 12 residues. Trimming removed 5 bases at V and 7 bases at J, with 12 bases between. This chain's CDR3 is CASSPTRAEQYF. The CDR3 nucleotides read TGTGCCAGCAGTCCGACAAGGGCTGAGCAGTACTTC.

The table lists this clonotype with many counts. This sequence joins TRBV12-3 or TRBV12-4 and TRBJ2-1; TRBD1 agrees at 8 bases. V gave up 3 bases and J gave up 8 bases; unmatched junction bases: 6. This CDR3 region has 14 residues. The CDR3 here is CASSFVDRVDEQFF. In nucleotides, the CDR3 is TGTGCCAGCAGTTTCGTGGACAGGGTGGATGAGCAGTTCTTC.

J is TRBJ2-7 and V is TRBV5-1, with TRBD1 as a possible D gene (6 bases). In germline, CDR1 is SGHRS, CDR2 YFSETQ. V was cut by 0 bases and J by 7 bases, with 20 bases left in between. The CDR3 spans 16 residues. In nucleotides, the CDR3 is TGCGCCAGCAGCTTGGTTCGGGGTACAGGGATATGGGAGCAGTACTTC. It encodes CASSLVRGTGIWEQYF.

The rearrangement joins TRBV5-1 to TRBJ2-3, with D perhaps TRBD1 (6 bases). Trimming pared 5 bases from V and 0 bases from J, leaving 13 bases between. Germline CDR1 SGHRS, CDR2 YFSETQ. There are 15 residues in the CDR3. The CDR3 loop reads CASSYGQRSTDTQYF. The CDR3 DNA follows: TGCGCCAGCAGTTACGGACAGAGGAGCACAGATACGCAGTATTTT. Full variable domain (remainder filled in from reference TRBV5-1 and TRBJ2-3): KAGVTQTPRYLIKTRGQQVTLSCSPISGHRSVSWYQQTPGQGLQFLFEYFSETQRNKGNFPGRFSGRQFSNSRSEMNVSTLELGDSALYLCASSYGQRSTDTQYFGPGTRLTVL.

As DNA, the CDR3 is TGCGCCAGCAGCTTCGGGGCGGGGGTGAGGGCAGATACGCAGTATTTT. This translates into CASSFGAGVRADTQYF. The chain links TRBV5-1 to TRBJ2-3, with 7 bases lining up with TRBD2. The CDR3 is 16 amino acids. Germline assignment: CDR1 SGHRS and CDR2 YFSETQ. With 2 bases clipped from V and 4 bases from J, the junction kept 10 bases outside the gene matches.

This clonotype was recorded at least ten times. CDR3 region: CASSLDRAEETQYF. CDR3 coding DNA: TGTGCCAGCAGTTTAGACAGGGCCGAAGAGACCCAGTACTTC. The chain carries TRBV12-3 or TRBV12-4 and TRBJ2-5; D possibly corresponds to TRBD1 (6 bases). The CDR3 runs to 14 residues. Between the trimmed V and J ends, which lost 1 base and 3 bases, there was a span of 9 bases.

This clonotype was recorded a few times. The chain employs TRBV19 and TRBJ2-2; 10 nucleotides match TRBD1. The CDR3 covers 16 residues. The V and J ends lost 4 bases and 4 bases, in that order; junction bases with no gene match: 6. Germline CDR1 reads LNHDA; CDR2 reads SQIVND (reference sequence). This chain's CDR3 is CASSTDRGPGTGELFF. In DNA, the CDR3 is TGTGCCAGTAGTACCGACAGGGGGCCCGGCACCGGGGAGCTGTTTTTT. Together with reference TRBV19 and TRBJ2-2, the CDR3 gives the full variable domain: DGGITQSPKYLFRKEGQNVTLSCEQNLNHDAMYWYRQDPGQGLRLIYYSQIVNDFQKGDIAEGYSVSREKKESFPLTVTSAQKNPTAFYLCASSTDRGPGTGELFFGEGSRLTVL.

The genes are TRBV20-1 and TRBJ2-3, with D possibly TRBD2 on 7 matching bases. Trimming took 4 bases from V and 6 from J, leaving 17 bases between them. The CDR3 consists of 14 residues. Germline V gene data show CDR1 as DFQATT and CDR2 as SNEGSKA (reference sequence). The CDR3 sequence: CSAITGGGADTQYF. As DNA, the CDR3 is TGCAGTGCTATCACGGGCGGGGGCGCCGATACGCAGTATTTT.

The CDR3: CASSWDSRTDTQYF. As DNA, the CDR3 is TGTGCCAGCAGCTGGGACTCGCGCACAGATACGCAGTATTTT. The chain carries TRBV11-2 and TRBJ2-3; D is possibly TRBD2 (6 bases). In germline, CDR1 is SGHAT, CDR2 FQNNGV. The germline V and J ends were trimmed by 4 bases and 1 base, with 9 bases remaining between them. The CDR3 has 14 residues.

This clonotype was observed a few times. The chain's CDR3 is CASSPDLSTDTQYF. Written as DNA, the CDR3 is TGTGCCAGCAGCCCCGACCTATCCACAGATACGCAGTATTTT. This chain joins TRBV7-3 and TRBJ2-3, with D uncertain. Germline V gene data show CDR1 as SGHTA and CDR2 as FQGTGA. There are 14 residues in the CDR3. Trimming shortened V by 5 bases and J by 2 bases, and 11 bases separated the two germline ends.

In its sample, this clonotype was seen many times. The CDR3 here is CASSLFRYTGELFF. Here the CDR3 DNA reads TGTGCCAGCAGCTTGTTCAGATACACCGGGGAGCTGTTTTTT. The chain recombines TRBV5-5 with TRBJ2-2; no reliable D call. This CDR3 has 14 amino acids. With 1 base removed from V and 3 bases from J, the gap between germline ends came to 7 bases. Germline assignment: CDR1 SGHKS and CDR2 YYEKEE (reference sequence).

This clonotype occurred many times. The chain recombines TRBV7-3 with TRBJ2-1; 7 nucleotides align to TRBD2. The germline CDR1 and CDR2 sequences are SGHTA and FQGTGA. The CDR3 contains 13 residues. After removal of 5 bases from V and 6 bases from J, the junction contained 4 bases not matched to a gene. The CDR3 sequence: CASSPGTTNEQFF. CDR3 nucleotide sequence: TGTGCCAGCAGCCCCGGGACTACCAATGAGCAGTTCTTC.

The chain couples TRBV24-1 to TRBJ2-5, with unresolved D. Germline V gene lookup returns CDR1 KGHDR and CDR2 SFDVKD. CDR3 length: 13 amino acids. Trimming stripped 5 bases from V and 4 bases from J, with 10 bases between. CDR3 protein: CATSAGRSETQYF. The CDR3 DNA sequence: TGTGCCACCAGTGCTGGGCGGTCAGAGACCCAGTACTTC.

The V gene is TRBV6-1, the J gene TRBJ1-4, with D possibly matching TRBD1 (6 bases). V was cut by 3 bases and J by 8 bases, with 13 bases left in between. CDR3 length equals 14 residues. The germline CDR1 and CDR2 sequences are MNHNS and SASEGT. CDR3 nucleotides: TGTGCCAGCAGTGATAGGGGGTGGGTGGAAAAACTGTTTTTT. Amino acid sequence: CASSDRGWVEKLFF.

This clonotype was seen more than once but under ten times. This sequence joins TRBV12-3 or TRBV12-4 and TRBJ2-1; D unresolved. The CDR3 is made up of 15 amino acids. Trimming took 2 bases from V and 5 from J, leaving 13 bases between them. The CDR3 loop reads CASSLNVWQDNEQFF. DNA of the CDR3: TGTGCCAGCAGTTTAAACGTTTGGCAGGACAATGAGCAGTTCTTC.

This chain joins TRBV5-1 and TRBJ1-1; TRBD1 is a possible D gene (5 bases). Per the germline V gene, CDR1 is SGHRS and CDR2 is YFSETQ. The CDR3 has 16 amino acids. The V gene lost 6 bases and the J gene lost 1 base, with 19 bases spanning the gap. DNA for the CDR3: TGCGCCAGCACCCTGATGGGAGGGGCGGCGAACACTGAAGCTTTCTTT. It translates to CASTLMGGAANTEAFF.

The rearrangement uses TRBV6-5 and TRBJ2-7, with D perhaps TRBD1 (7 bases). The CDR3 runs 15 residues. The germline gives CDR1 MNHEY, CDR2 SVGAGI. With 0 bases removed from V and 1 base from J, the gap between germline ends came to 10 bases. In DNA form, the CDR3 reads TGTGCCAGCAGTTACTCGACAGGGAGGTCCTACGAGCAGTACTTC. Its protein is CASSYSTGRSYEQYF.

The CDR3 protein is CASSGGLAGGPGPQETQYF. The CDR3 coding sequence is TGTGCCAGCAGCGGGGGACTAGCGGGGGGGCCAGGACCGCAAGAGACCCAGTACTTC. The V call is TRBV5-6, the J call TRBJ2-5, with TRBD2 matching over 16 bases. Germline V gives CDR1 SGHDT, CDR2 YYEEEE. V was clipped by 4 bases and J by 2 bases; unmatched bases: 11. The CDR3 extends over 19 amino acids. Supplemented by reference TRBV5-6 and TRBJ2-5, the full variable domain reads DAGVTQSPTHLIKTRGQQVTLRCSPKSGHDTVSWYQQALGQGPQFIFQYYEEEERQRGNFPDRFSGHQFPNYSSELNVNALLLGDSALYLCASSGGLAGGPGPQETQYFGPGTRLLVL.

This clonotype was seen only a few times. This rearrangement joins TRBV5-1 to TRBJ1-1; D unresolved. From germline, CDR1 is SGHRS and CDR2 YFSETQ. CDR3 size: 15 residues. Trimming took 2 bases from V and 1 from J, leaving 12 bases between them. CDR3 nucleotide sequence: TGCGCCAGCAGCTTTGACGTGGTTAGGAACACTGAAGCTTTCTTT. It yields the protein CASSFDVVRNTEAFF.

DNA for the CDR3: TGTGCCAGCAGCGAAGCCGGGACGCAGACAGATACGCAGTATTTT. This translates into CASSEAGTQTDTQYF. This chain joins TRBV21-1 and TRBJ2-3; the table's D call, TRBD1, was not checked against the DNA. TRBV21-1 corresponds to a pseudogene. CDR3 size: 15 residues.

The genes are TRBV5-1 and TRBJ1-2; D not certain. Germline loops: CDR1 SGHRS, CDR2 YFSETQ. V dropped 3 bases and J dropped 0 bases, with 15 bases sitting between them. The CDR3 is made up of 16 amino acids. CDR3 sequence reads: CASSSRGEGSNYGYTF. The CDR3 coding sequence is TGCGCCAGCAGCTCCCGAGGAGAGGGATCTAACTATGGCTACACCTTC.